This TCR beta chain comes out of a study of identical twins. The authors used template switching to add a universal primer site and gave cDNA unique molecular identifiers. TCRdb called the 5' RACE reads again in MiXCR, with one record for every CDR3 protein. The sample records roughly 630,000 distinct CDR3 sequences, 7.1% being singletons. This sample was also put to use in a study of yellow fever vaccine responses in identical twins.

The specimen was PBMCs. The origin of this receptor is a woman aged 18-30 years in good health.

For the CDR3, the DNA is TGCAGTGCTTCCCGGACAGGGGCCGGCTACGAGCAGTACTTC. Protein product: CSASRTGAGYEQYF. The V and J genes are TRBV20-1 and TRBJ2-7, with 9 nucleotides matching TRBD1. The germline V gene has CDR1 DFQATT and CDR2 SNEGSKA (reference sequence). The CDR3 spans 14 residues. The V segment lost 5 bases and the J segment 3 bases; nucleotides outside the gene matches: 8.